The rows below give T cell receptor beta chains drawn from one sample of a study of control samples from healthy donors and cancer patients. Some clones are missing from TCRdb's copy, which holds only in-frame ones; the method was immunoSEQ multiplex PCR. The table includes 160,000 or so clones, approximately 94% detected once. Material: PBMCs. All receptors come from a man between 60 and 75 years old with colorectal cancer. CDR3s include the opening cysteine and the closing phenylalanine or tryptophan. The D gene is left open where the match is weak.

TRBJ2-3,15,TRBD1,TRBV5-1,CASSLQGTVGDTQYF
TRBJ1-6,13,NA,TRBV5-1,CASSGTPNSPLHF
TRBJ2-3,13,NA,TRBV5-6,CASSHSGTDTQYF
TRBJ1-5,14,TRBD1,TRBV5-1,CASSLTGGDQPQHF
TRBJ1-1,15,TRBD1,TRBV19,CASSPDRGENTEAFF
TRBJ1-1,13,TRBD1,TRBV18,CASSLDRGTEAFF
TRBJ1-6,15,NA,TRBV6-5,CASSYSKANSSPLHF
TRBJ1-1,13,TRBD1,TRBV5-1,CASSLTGGSEAFF
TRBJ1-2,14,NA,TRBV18,CASSPLREDYGYTF
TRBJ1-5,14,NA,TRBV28,CASTFGSGNQPQHF
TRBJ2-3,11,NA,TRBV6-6,CASASGKEQYF
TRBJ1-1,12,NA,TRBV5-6,CASSLSTGPAFF
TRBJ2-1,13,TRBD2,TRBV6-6,CASSIPSGDEQFF
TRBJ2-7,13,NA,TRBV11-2,CASSIGGFYEQYF
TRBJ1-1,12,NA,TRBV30,CASSGGGTEAFF
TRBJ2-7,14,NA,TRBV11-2,CASSLVGGRYEQYF
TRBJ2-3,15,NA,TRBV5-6,CASSRLDTSTDTQYF
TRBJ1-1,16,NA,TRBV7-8,CASSLAQGGGKTEAFF
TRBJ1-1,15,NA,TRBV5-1,CASSFRTGTNTEAFF
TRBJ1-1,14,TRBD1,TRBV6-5,CASSRDRGQGRSIF
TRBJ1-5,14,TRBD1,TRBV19,CASSGTGGRQPQHF
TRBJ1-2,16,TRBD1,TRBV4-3,CASSQDQTGGSYGYTF
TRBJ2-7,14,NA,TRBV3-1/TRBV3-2,CASSQRPDSYEQYF
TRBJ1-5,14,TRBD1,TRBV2,CASRPDRDNQPQHF
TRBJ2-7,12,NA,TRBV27,CASSPTGYEQYF
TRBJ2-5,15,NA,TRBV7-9,CASSLVPQIQETQYF
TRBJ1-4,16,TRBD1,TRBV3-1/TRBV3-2,CASSPPQAGGYEKLFF
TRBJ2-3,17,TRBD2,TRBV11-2,CASRKGGGFGSTDTQYF
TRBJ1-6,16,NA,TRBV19,CASSTIASSYNSPLHF
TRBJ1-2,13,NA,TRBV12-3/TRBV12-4,CASSPGQSYGYTF
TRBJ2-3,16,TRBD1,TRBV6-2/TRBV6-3,CASSDAGTGSTDTQYF
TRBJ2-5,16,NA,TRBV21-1,CASGSLKQGSLETQYF
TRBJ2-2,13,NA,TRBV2,CASITGTTGELFF
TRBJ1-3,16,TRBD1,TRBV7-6,CASSEGQAGSGNTIYF
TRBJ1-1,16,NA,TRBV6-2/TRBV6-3,CASSYGAGDMNTEAFF
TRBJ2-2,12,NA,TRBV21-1,CASSNRPGELFF
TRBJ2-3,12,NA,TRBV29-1,CSVGSPTDTQYF
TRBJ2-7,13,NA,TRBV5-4,CASSLDRSYEQYF
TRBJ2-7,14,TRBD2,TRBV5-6,CASRRSGGAYEQYF
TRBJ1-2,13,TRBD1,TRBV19,CASRTGGAYGYTF
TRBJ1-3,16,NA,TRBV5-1,CASSLEQVDSGNTIYF
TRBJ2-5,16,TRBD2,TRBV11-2,CASSLGLAGGSETQYF
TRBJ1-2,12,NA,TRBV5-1,CASSSQGYGYTF
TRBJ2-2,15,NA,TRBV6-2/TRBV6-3,CASSYQEVRAGELFF
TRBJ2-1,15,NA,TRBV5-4,CASSLDGGAYNEQFF
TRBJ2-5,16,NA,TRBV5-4,CASSLVGGNFQETQYF
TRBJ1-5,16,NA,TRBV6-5,CASSSAQGVSNQPQHF
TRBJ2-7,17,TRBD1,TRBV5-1,CASSLGGQGSSSYEQYF
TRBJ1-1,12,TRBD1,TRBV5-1,CASGTAYTEAFF
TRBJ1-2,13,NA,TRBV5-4,CASSPEGVGGYTF
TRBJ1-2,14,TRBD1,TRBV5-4,CASSSGQGAVGYTF
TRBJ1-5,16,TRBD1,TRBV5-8,CASSFRGRWVSQPQHF
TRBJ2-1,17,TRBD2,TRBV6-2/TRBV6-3,CASSSHLAGPPYNEQFF
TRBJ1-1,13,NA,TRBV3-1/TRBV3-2,CASSQDSARTAFF
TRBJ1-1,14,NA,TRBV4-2,CASSPLQGNTEAFF